Below, 23 T cell receptor beta chains from the same sample are listed, as sequenced in a study of blood T cell repertoires in COVID-19. Clones were read by immunoSEQ multiplex PCR, and TCRdb kept only the in-frame ones, dropping some. In the table there are 55,000 to 70,000 clones, over 75% of which are singletons. The source material was peripheral blood. These receptors originate from a man aged 60 to 69 with active or convalescent COVID-19.

This chain uses TRBV5-4 with TRBJ2-1; 7 bases are a match to TRBD2. The CDR3 has 15 amino acids. Looked up from germline, CDR1 is SGHNT and CDR2 is YYREEE (reference sequence). J lost 0 bases, V lost 4 bases, and 4 bases had no gene match. CDR3 amino acids: CASSPSGPSYNEQFF. The CDR3 nucleotides read TGTGCCAGCAGCCCTAGCGGACCCTCCTACAATGAGCAGTTCTTC.

The chain is built from TRBV19 and TRBJ1-6, with D possibly being TRBD1 (6 bases). V was shortened by 9 bases and J by 4 bases, with 7 bases between the two germline ends. Per the germline V gene, CDR1 is LNHDA and CDR2 is SQIVND (reference sequence). The CDR3 length is 12 residues. The CDR3 region is CASGQYNSPLHF. The CDR3 DNA is TGTGCCAGCGGACAGTATAATTCACCCCTCCACTTT.

The chain is built from TRBV5-1 and TRBJ2-7; TRBD1 matches at 9 bases. Germline V CDR1 and CDR2: SGHRS, YFSETQ. The CDR3 contains 15 residues. V dropped 0 bases and J dropped 6; count of bases not matched to a gene: 7. CDR3 in amino acids: CASSLDWTGVVEQYF. DNA for the CDR3: TGCGCCAGCAGCTTGGACTGGACAGGGGTGGTCGAGCAGTACTTC.

CDR3 bases: TGCGCCAGCAGCTTTGGCGGGGGGGCATCAGATACGCAGTATTTT. This gives the protein CASSFGGGASDTQYF. This chain connects TRBV5-1 to TRBJ2-3; TRBD2 aligns across 9 bases. CDR1 is SGHRS and CDR2 is YFSETQ in the germline V gene. The J segment lost 4 bases and the V segment lost 2 bases, leaving 5 bases of the junction unmatched. The CDR3 loop spans 15 amino acids.

V usage is TRBV5-1 and J usage is TRBJ1-5; TRBD1 is a possible D gene (5 bases). The V gene's germline CDR1 is SGHRS and CDR2 YFSETQ. This CDR3 has 15 amino acids. V was pared by 0 bases and J by 7 bases, with 14 bases between. CDR3 DNA: TGCGCCAGCAGCTTGGAAGGGGCCCCCAACCAGCCCCAGCATTTT. This gives the protein CASSLEGAPNQPQHF.

The chain is built from TRBV4-1 and TRBJ1-1; D is possibly TRBD1 (5 bases). V was trimmed by 4 bases and J by 4 bases, leaving 16 bases between them. Germline V lookup: CDR1 MGHRA, CDR2 YSYEKL. The CDR3 runs to 15 residues. The CDR3 spells CASSPPSSRVTEAFF. The DNA of the CDR3 is TGCGCCAGCAGCCCACCCTCTTCCAGGGTCACTGAAGCTTTCTTT.

The rearrangement links TRBV18 to TRBJ2-7; a possible D gene is TRBD1 (7 bases). The length of the CDR3 is 16 residues. Germline assignment: CDR1 KGHSH and CDR2 LQKENI. Trimming took off 1 base at V and 4 bases at J, with 17 bases between the two ends. The CDR3 sequence is CASSPLGGTENYEQYF. The CDR3 DNA is TGTGCCAGCTCACCACTAGGCGGGACAGAAAATTACGAGCAGTACTTC. The whole variable domain, filled in from reference TRBV18 and TRBJ2-7, reads NAGVMQNPRHLVRRRGQEARLRCSPMKGHSHVYWYRQLPEEGLKFMVYLQKENIIDESGMPKERFSAEFPKEGPSILRIQQVVRGDSAAYFCASSPLGGTENYEQYFGPGTRLTVT.

This chain joins TRBV5-1 and TRBJ2-5; 8 bases are shared with TRBD2. V lost 3 bases to trimming and J lost 1 base; unmatched junction nucleotides: 11. This CDR3 is 17 amino acids long. In germline, CDR1 is SGHRS, CDR2 YFSETQ. For the CDR3, the DNA is TGCGCCAGCAGCTCCGGGGGTAGCGGGGCGCCCCAAGAGACCCAGTACTTC. It translates to CASSSGGSGAPQETQYF.

The CDR3 coding sequence is TGTGCCAGCAGCGCCCCCCGACAGGGGACGTGGTATGGCTACACCTTC. Amino acids: CASSAPRQGTWYGYTF. The genes are TRBV5-6 and TRBJ1-2; 8 bases match TRBD1. The J segment lost 5 bases and the V segment lost 4 bases, leaving 13 bases of the junction unmatched. Germline CDR1 reads SGHDT; CDR2 reads YYEEEE. This CDR3 contains 16 residues. The whole variable domain, remainder taken from reference TRBV5-6 and TRBJ1-2, is DAGVTQSPTHLIKTRGQQVTLRCSPKSGHDTVSWYQQALGQGPQFIFQYYEEEERQRGNFPDRFSGHQFPNYSSELNVNALLLGDSALYLCASSAPRQGTWYGYTFGSGTRLTVV.

The chain combines TRBV19 with TRBJ1-3; D possibly corresponds to TRBD1 (5 bases). This CDR3 has 13 residues. CDR1 is LNHDA and CDR2 is SQIVND in the germline V gene (reference sequence). V was cut by 10 bases and J by 2 bases, with 12 bases left in between. CDR3 nucleotide sequence: TGTGCCACTGCGTCGGGGGCTGGAAACACCATATATTTT. This encodes CATASGAGNTIYF.

The J gene is TRBJ1-6, the V gene TRBV6-1; D is undetermined. This CDR3 has 12 amino acids. The V gene's germline CDR1 is MNHNS and CDR2 SASEGT. V lost 2 bases, J lost 10 bases, and 6 bases lay in between. The CDR3 is CASSEYRSPLHF. The CDR3 nucleotides read TGTGCCAGCAGTGAATATCGGTCACCCCTCCACTTT.

The CDR3 loop reads CASTADRAGYTF. CDR3 nucleotide sequence: TGTGCCAGCACCGCAGACAGGGCTGGCTACACCTTC. The genes are TRBV6-5 and TRBJ1-2; 7 nucleotides match TRBD1. Germline CDR1 and CDR2: MNHEY and SVGAGI. The CDR3 contains 12 residues. V dropped 7 bases and J dropped 7; count of bases not matched to a gene: 6.

The chain links TRBV2 to TRBJ2-7; 7 nucleotides align to TRBD1. Germline CDR1 reads SNHLY; CDR2 reads FYNNEI. CDR3 length equals 13 residues. V shed 8 bases and J 7 bases; nucleotides not matched to a gene: 11. The chain's CDR3 is CASGRQGDSEQYF. The CDR3 DNA reads TGTGCCAGCGGGAGACAGGGTGATTCAGAGCAGTACTTC.

V is TRBV11-2 and J is TRBJ1-2; a possible D gene is TRBD1 (6 bases). Germline-derived CDR1 and CDR2 are SGHAT and FQNNGV. Trimming cost V 4 bases and J 8 bases, with 8 bases left between them. The CDR3 sequence is 11 residues long. In DNA, the CDR3 is TGTGCCAGCAGCTCAGGGGTGGGCTACACCTTC. The encoded protein is CASSSGVGYTF.

The J gene is TRBJ2-2, the V gene TRBV11-2; 11 bases align to TRBD1. Germline loops: CDR1 SGHAT, CDR2 FQNNGV. CDR3 length: 16 residues. V lost 5 bases and J lost 2; bases outside the gene matches: 4. Here the CDR3 DNA reads TGTGCCAGCAGCGCGGACAGGGGGCTCAACACCGGGGAGCTGTTTTTT. It is translated as CASSADRGLNTGELFF.

The chain has TRBV9 and TRBJ1-6, with a possible D match to TRBD1 (5 bases). V shed 5 bases and J shed 3 bases, with 12 bases lying between them. CDR1 and CDR2 from the germline V gene are SGDLS and YYNGEE. The CDR3 length is 15 residues. The CDR3 protein is CASSYGGNYNSPLHF. The CDR3, as DNA: TGTGCCAGCAGTTATGGGGGGAACTATAATTCACCCCTCCACTTT.

The gene calls are TRBV2 and TRBJ1-6; no clear D gene. The CDR3 sequence is 12 residues long. V lost 5 bases and J lost 10, with 9 bases in between. Germline assignment: CDR1 SNHLY and CDR2 FYNNEI. The CDR3 reads CASSRLGSPLHF. CDR3 nucleotides: TGTGCCAGCAGTCGACTCGGGTCACCCCTCCACTTT.

The chain employs TRBV5-4 and TRBJ1-2; D remains unclear. The CDR3 loop spans 15 amino acids. Germline V gene sequence: CDR1 SGHNT, CDR2 YYREEE (reference sequence). V dropped 0 bases and J dropped 7 bases, with 16 bases sitting between them. CDR3 DNA sequence: TGTGCCAGCAGCTTGGGGCAACAGCGGGTCGGTGGCTACACCTTC. The encoded protein is CASSLGQQRVGGYTF. The entire variable domain, with the rest obtained from reference TRBV5-4 and TRBJ1-2, is as follows: ETGVTQSPTHLIKTRGQQVTLRCSSQSGHNTVSWYQQALGQGPQFIFQYYREEENGRGNFPPRFSGLQFPNYSSELNVNALELDDSALYLCASSLGQQRVGGYTFGSGTRLTVV.

The chain combines TRBV29-1 with TRBJ1-2; no firm D call. This CDR3 is built from 13 residues. V was trimmed by 3 bases and J by 4 bases, leaving 12 bases between them. Germline assignment: CDR1 SQVTM and CDR2 ANQGSEA. As DNA, the CDR3 is TGCAGCGTTGAGAGGGAAGGGATCTATGGCTACACCTTC. It specifies CSVEREGIYGYTF. Full variable domain (missing parts from reference TRBV29-1 and TRBJ1-2): SAVISQKPSRDICQRGTSLTIQCQVDSQVTMMFWYRQQPGQSLTLIATANQGSEATYESGFVIDKFPISRPNLTFSTLTVSNMSPEDSSIYLCSVEREGIYGYTFGSGTRLTVV.

The chain employs TRBV7-2 and TRBJ2-7; perhaps TRBD1 as D (6 bases). The CDR3 loop spans 16 amino acids. V lost 5 bases and J 6 bases, leaving 23 bases between the germline ends. The germline gives CDR1 SGHTA, CDR2 FQGNSA. The CDR3 here is CASSRGWGALGAEQYF. The CDR3 DNA reads TGTGCCAGCAGCCGCGGGTGGGGAGCCTTGGGGGCCGAGCAGTACTTC.

The CDR3 DNA reads as TGCAGCGTTCGACAGGGGGGTCAGCCCCAGCATTTT. Amino acid sequence: CSVRQGGQPQHF. The chain is built from TRBV29-1 and TRBJ1-5; 9 bases align to TRBD1. Germline CDR1 and CDR2: SQVTM and ANQGSEA. V trimming: 5 bases; J trimming: 6 bases; junction bases outside the gene matches: 2. There are 12 residues in the CDR3.

This chain links TRBV9 with TRBJ2-1; TRBD2 agrees at 11 bases. The V and J ends lost 3 bases and 6 bases, in that order; junction bases with no gene match: 5. Germline V gene data show CDR1 as SGDLS and CDR2 as YYNGEE. The CDR3 is 15 residues long. The DNA for the CDR3 is TGTGCCAGCAGCGGGGGACTAGCGGATCTCAATGAGCAGTTCTTC. It codes for CASSGGLADLNEQFF.

The rearrangement uses TRBV5-1 and TRBJ2-1; 8 bases match TRBD2. This CDR3 is built from 16 residues. Trimming at V came to 0 bases and at J to 2 bases, leaving 4 bases not matched to a gene. Germline V gives CDR1 SGHRS, CDR2 YFSETQ. CDR3 nucleotides: TGCGCCAGCAGCTTGGTAGCGGGGACCACCTACAATGAGCAGTTCTTC. Amino acid sequence: CASSLVAGTTYNEQFF.